These 2 T cell receptor beta chains were all obtained from the same sample, sequenced in a study of blood T cell repertoires in COVID-19. Method: immunoSEQ multiplex PCR; TCRdb's copy keeps in-frame clones and lacks some. This table has some 200,000 clones, around 85% appearing once. Specimen: PBMCs or T cells enriched from blood (not recorded which). The receptors derive from a woman in her 40s with acute COVID-19.

V and J are TRBV25-1 and TRBJ2-7; 9 positions match TRBD2. Losses at the gene ends were 6 bases for V and 2 bases for J; bases not matched to a gene: 8. Germline CDR1 MGHDK, CDR2 SYGVNS. CDR3 length: 15 amino acids. Here the CDR3 DNA reads TGTGCCAGCAGGTTAGGGCTAGCGGGACCCTACGAGCAGTACTTC. Encoded protein: CASRLGLAGPYEQYF.

V and J are TRBV5-8 and TRBJ2-1, with D possibly TRBD1 on 5 matching bases. The CDR3 has 17 amino acids. Deletions cut 3 bases from V and 0 bases from J, with 16 bases between. CDR1 and CDR2 from the germline V gene are SGHTS and YDEGEE. The CDR3 protein is CASSSVPGSSSYNEQFF. Written as DNA, the CDR3 is TGTGCCAGCAGCTCCGTCCCAGGGTCTAGCTCCTACAATGAGCAGTTCTTC.